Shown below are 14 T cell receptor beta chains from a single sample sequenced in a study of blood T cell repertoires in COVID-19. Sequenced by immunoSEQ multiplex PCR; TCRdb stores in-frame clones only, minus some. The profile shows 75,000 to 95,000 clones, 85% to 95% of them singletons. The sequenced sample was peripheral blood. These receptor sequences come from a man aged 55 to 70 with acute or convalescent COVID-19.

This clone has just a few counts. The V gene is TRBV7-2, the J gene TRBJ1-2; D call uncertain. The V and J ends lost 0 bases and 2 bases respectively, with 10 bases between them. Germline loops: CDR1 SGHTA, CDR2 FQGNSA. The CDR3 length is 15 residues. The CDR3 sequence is CASSLASLLNYGYTF. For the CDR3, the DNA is TGTGCCAGCAGCTTAGCAAGCTTACTCAACTATGGCTACACCTTC.

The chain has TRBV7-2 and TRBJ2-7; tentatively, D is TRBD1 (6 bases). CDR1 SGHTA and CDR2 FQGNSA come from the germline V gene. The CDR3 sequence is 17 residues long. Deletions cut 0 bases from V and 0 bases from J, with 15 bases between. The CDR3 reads CASSLAGAGSSSYEQYF. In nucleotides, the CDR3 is TGTGCCAGCAGCTTAGCGGGGGCAGGATCAAGCTCCTACGAGCAGTACTTC.

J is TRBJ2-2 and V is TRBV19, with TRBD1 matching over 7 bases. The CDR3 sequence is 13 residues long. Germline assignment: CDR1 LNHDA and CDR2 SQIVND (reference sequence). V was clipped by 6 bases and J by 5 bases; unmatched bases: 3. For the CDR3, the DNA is TGTGCCAGTAGGGGACAGTGGACCGGGGAGCTGTTTTTT. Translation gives CASRGQWTGELFF.

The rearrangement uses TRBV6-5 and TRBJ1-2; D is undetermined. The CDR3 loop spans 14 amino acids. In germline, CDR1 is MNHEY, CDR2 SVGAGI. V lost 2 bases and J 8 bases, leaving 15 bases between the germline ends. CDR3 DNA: TGTGCCAGCAGTTACCGGCAGGAGGGTTGGGGCTACACCTTC. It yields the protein CASSYRQEGWGYTF.

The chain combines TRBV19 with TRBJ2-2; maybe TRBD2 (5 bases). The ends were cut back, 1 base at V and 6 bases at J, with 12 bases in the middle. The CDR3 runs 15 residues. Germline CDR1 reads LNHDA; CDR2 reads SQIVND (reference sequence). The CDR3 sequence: CASSIVERPAGELFF. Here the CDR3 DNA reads TGTGCCAGTAGTATAGTTGAGCGGCCGGCCGGGGAGCTGTTTTTT.

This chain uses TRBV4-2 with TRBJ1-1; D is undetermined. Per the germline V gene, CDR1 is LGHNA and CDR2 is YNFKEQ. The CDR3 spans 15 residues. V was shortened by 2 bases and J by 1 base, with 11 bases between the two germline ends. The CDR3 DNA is TGTGCCAGCAGCCAACAACATACAAAGAACACTGAAGCTTTCTTT. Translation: CASSQQHTKNTEAFF.

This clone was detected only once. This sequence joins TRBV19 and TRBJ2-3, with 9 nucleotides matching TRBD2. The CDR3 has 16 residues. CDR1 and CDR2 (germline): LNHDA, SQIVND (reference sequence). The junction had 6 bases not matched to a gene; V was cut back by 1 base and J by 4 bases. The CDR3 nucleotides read TGTGCCAGTAGTATAGGCGCGGGAGGGAATCCAGATACGCAGTATTTT. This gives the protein CASSIGAGGNPDTQYF.

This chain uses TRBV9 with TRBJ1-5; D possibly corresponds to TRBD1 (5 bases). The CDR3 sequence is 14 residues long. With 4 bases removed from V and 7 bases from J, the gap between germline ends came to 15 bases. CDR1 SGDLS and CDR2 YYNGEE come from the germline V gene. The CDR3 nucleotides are TGTGCCAGCAGCCCCTCAGGGTCGCGGCAGCCCCAGCATTTT. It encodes CASSPSGSRQPQHF.

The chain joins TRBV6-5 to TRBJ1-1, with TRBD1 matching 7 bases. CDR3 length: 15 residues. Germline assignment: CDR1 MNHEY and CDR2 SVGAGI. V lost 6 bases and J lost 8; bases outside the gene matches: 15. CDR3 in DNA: TGTGCCAGCAGCCAAATGGTCGACAGGGCTGGAGAAGCTTTCTTT. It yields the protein CASSQMVDRAGEAFF.

The CDR3 region is CASSDTTGSAYSSTDTQYF. The CDR3, as DNA: TGTGCCAGCAGTGATACTACAGGGAGCGCTTATTCTAGCACAGATACGCAGTATTTT. This chain links TRBV6-2 or TRBV6-3 with TRBJ2-3; tentative D call: TRBD1 (6 bases). Germline values: CDR1 MNHEY, CDR2 SVGEGT. CDR3 length: 19 residues. V lost 5 bases and J lost 0, with 24 bases in between.

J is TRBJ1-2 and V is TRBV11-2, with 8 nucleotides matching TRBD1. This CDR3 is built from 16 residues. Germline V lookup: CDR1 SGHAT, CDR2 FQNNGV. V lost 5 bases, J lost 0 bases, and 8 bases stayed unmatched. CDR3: CASSPGTGPANYGYTF. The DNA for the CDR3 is TGTGCCAGCAGCCCGGGGACAGGCCCAGCTAACTATGGCTACACCTTC.

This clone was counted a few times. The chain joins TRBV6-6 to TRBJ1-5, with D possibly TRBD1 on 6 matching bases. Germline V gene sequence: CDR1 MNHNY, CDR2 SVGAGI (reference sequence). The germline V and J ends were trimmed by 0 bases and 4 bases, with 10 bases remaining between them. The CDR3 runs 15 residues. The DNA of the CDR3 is TGTGCCAGCAGTTACTCGACAGGAAGGAATCAGCCCCAGCATTTT. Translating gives CASSYSTGRNQPQHF.

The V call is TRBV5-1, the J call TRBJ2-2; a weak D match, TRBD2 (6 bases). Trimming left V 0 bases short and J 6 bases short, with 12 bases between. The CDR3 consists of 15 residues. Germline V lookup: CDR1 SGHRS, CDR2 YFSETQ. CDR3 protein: CASSLAAREAGELFF. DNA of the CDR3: TGCGCCAGCAGCTTGGCCGCCAGGGAGGCCGGGGAGCTGTTTTTT.

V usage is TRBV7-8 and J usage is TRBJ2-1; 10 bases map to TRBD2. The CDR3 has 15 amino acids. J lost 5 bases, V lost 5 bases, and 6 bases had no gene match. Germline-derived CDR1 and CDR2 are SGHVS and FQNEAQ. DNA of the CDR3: TGTGCCAGCAGCCGACGGACTAGCGGCCACAATGAGCAGTTCTTC. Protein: CASSRRTSGHNEQFF.